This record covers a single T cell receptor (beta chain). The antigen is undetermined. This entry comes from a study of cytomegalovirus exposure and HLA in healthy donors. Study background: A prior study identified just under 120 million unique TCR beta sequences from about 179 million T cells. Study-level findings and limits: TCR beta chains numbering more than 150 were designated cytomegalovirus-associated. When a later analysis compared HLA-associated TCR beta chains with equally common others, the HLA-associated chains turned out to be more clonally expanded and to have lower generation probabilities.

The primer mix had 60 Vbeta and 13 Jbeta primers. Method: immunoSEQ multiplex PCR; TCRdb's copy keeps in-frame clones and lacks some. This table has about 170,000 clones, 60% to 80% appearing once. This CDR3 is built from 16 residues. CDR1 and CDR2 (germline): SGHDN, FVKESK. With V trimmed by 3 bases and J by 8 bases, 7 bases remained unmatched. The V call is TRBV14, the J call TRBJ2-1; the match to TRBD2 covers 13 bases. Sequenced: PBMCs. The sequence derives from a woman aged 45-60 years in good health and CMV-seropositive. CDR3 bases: TGTGCCAGCAGCCAGTGGACTAGCGGGAGTAGCGATGAGCAGTTCTTC. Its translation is CASSQWTSGSSDEQFF.